This TCR beta chain was documented in a study of cytomegalovirus exposure and HLA in healthy donors (dated by TCRdb to the late 2010s). For the wider study: An earlier analysis of 587 of the donors reported approximately 270 Gb of sequence data and 100 million to 130 million unique TCR beta sequences from approximately 180 million T cells. About 280 gigabases of sequencing data and about 92 million unique TCR sequences made up an early release that covered approximately 620 HLA-typed donors. Of the roughly 390 genotyped donors, more than 75% were placed in the genetic ancestry cluster associated with self-reported Caucasian donors. The study aimed to test whether cataloging public T cell receptors could reveal signatures of past pathogen exposure. The T cell repertoires of under 750 subjects were profiled by immunosequencing and related to cytomegalovirus serostatus. In addition to the first cohort of approximately 650 subjects, a separate validation cohort of approximately 120 different subjects was used. The study combined high-throughput TCR immunosequencing, statistical association of individual TCRs with disease status, and machine learning to predict cytomegalovirus infection status. In a later analysis, previously published TCR beta repertoires from several hundred donors were re-analyzed and high-resolution HLA genotyping was added so that TCR occurrence patterns could be studied. Rather than drawing on any new phenotypic data, the later analysis identified candidate immune exposures from TCR beta sequences and the way those sequences occurred across donors. An earlier analysis of several hundred of the donors applied high-throughput TCR beta sequencing to assess whether each TCR beta V gene segment acted as functional or pseudogenic. Donor age, sex, ethnicity and CMV serostatus were compiled together with the repertoire data. A later genetic analysis used genome-wide SNP genotypes for about 55% of the 666 donors, treating that subset as a discovery cohort. Every discovery cohort repertoire had been produced on one sequencing platform. HLA typing included class I and class II loci at four-digit resolution. The number of typed donors differed by locus: roughly 620-630 for A, B, C, DRB1 and DQB1; 500 to 550 for DQA1; 600 to 610 for DPA1; and around 490 for DPB1. Roughly 5 DR-DQ haplotypes were handled as single units for association and clustering, since linkage in the cohort was strong. On average, approximately 250,000 unique TCR beta nucleotide sequences were sequenced per donor among several hundred genotyped donors of the cohort, with roughly 18% of those sequences being non-productive.

Summary of the overall study and its limitations: In this cohort, only TCR beta chains were sequenced, and detectable features were limited by the absence of alpha or paired-chain data. Compared with equally common non-associated chains, HLA-associated TCR beta chains in a later analysis were more clonally expanded and had lower generation probabilities. Presence/absence analyses assumed roughly uniform sequencing depth across donors, an assumption that may not hold. When HLA alleles, especially DR and DQ, strongly co-occurred, TCR associations were difficult to assign to individual alleles. Broadly in line with IMGT annotations, most TCR beta V segments showed up in productive rearrangements about 90% or about 30% of the time in an earlier analysis of 450 to 750 of the donors. Some IMGT-functional V segments, including TRBV6-2 and TRBV6-3, could not be distinguished by the 87-base-pair reads and were therefore excluded. Some 16 rarely observed V segments, including chromosome 9 orphons, were excluded from the earlier analysis of some 590 of the donors because counts were too low. In both the original and validation cohorts, the classifier was reported to diagnose cytomegalovirus status with high specificity and sensitivity. According to a later analysis, most CMV-associated TCR beta chains appeared to be HLA-restricted, and the HLA associations seemed to be driven largely by CMV exposure. CMV serostatus was the only immune exposure information available for the cohort. According to a later genetic analysis, donors in an Asian-associated ancestry cluster had fewer N-insertions in productive TCRs than the approximately 650-donor mean. A later analysis associated 15,000 or so TCR beta sequences with specific HLA alleles at a false discovery rate of 0.05. A further reported finding was that TCR beta sequences accurately predicted the HLA-A and HLA-B alleles for most subjects in the first cohort. The authors suggested that the approach could potentially be generalized to other disease states and immunological phenotypes. A few of the identified cytomegalovirus-associated TCR beta chains were confirmed in vitro to be specific for cytomegalovirus antigens. Correlated functional status among segregating V segments might be attributable to linkage disequilibrium, but an unknown experimental factor could not be ruled out. V-gene and J-gene trimming of TCR beta chains was associated with a missense DCLRE1C variant in a later genetic analysis, and the association was replicated in an independent cohort. HLA typing was unavailable for some donors at each locus, so association tests used only the typed subset. In a later analysis, the rate of TCR association differed among HLA loci, with DRB1 alleles having the most associated TCRs and HLA-C alleles having the fewest. Across donors, most TCR sequences were observed very rarely, whereas some public TCRs were present in many individuals. A group of highly shared sequence variants was considered likely to be a technical artifact of the sequencing pipeline. According to a later analysis, parvovirus B19, influenza, CMV and Epstein-Barr virus appeared linked to several top co-occurrence clusters. A total of 164 TCR beta chains were listed by the study as associated with cytomegalovirus.

On this clone: Its antigen is unknown.

The junction shows trimming of 3 bases on V and 7 bases on J, plus 13 bases between the germline ends. The CDR3 covers 14 residues, taking in both the cysteine and the phenylalanine. The entry retains the CDR3 DNA only, 42 bases that are in frame from base 1. From a lookup of the germline V gene, CDR1 and CDR2 are SGDLS and YYNGEE. Library prep was done by the immunoSEQ multiplex PCR assay. For the multiplex PCR, a mixture combining 60 forward primers for TCR Vbeta segments and 13 reverse primers for TCR Jbeta segments was used. The CDR3 region of rearranged TCR beta genes was amplified from genomic DNA with a multiplex PCR assay. The Illumina HiSeq System was used to sequence the amplified TCR beta libraries as 87-base-pair reads. As for how the authors treated the data: Across the 500 to 750 repertoires, a later analysis counted approximately 75 million unique TCR beta chains, around 11 million of which were shared by at least two donors. Raw reads were error-corrected and collapsed into unique sequences by a nearest-neighbor algorithm in which closely related sequences were merged to remove PCR and sequencing errors. To assign V, D and J gene segments, CDR3 sequences were aligned to IMGT reference sequences. For a sequence to be retained, a match of at least six nucleotides was required to both a V gene segment and a J gene segment. Rearrangements were called productive when the CDR3 lacked stop codons and stayed in frame with V and J; all others were non-productive. CDR3 was defined according to IMGT convention as the region running from the second conserved V-encoded cysteine to the conserved J-encoded phenylalanine. The earlier analysis of 550 to 650 of the donors excluded any sequence lacking an unambiguous match to a single V gene segment. An earlier analysis of just under 600 of the donors called V segments functional above 56.7% productive rearrangements and segregating when the between-donor standard deviation exceeded 5%. A statistical classification framework was built for diagnosing cytomegalovirus status from the catalog of TCR beta chain sequences. V and J gene assignment, in a later analysis, came from comparing TCR nucleotide sequences with IMGT/GENE-DB human TR gene sequences. In a later analysis, CDR3 sequences and most-parsimonious VDJ recombination scenarios were assigned using the TCRdist pipeline. In a later analysis, each TCR beta chain was defined by its CDR3 amino acid sequence together with its V-gene family, and reads without a unique V-gene family were excluded. To address suspected cross-contamination and a sequencing artifact, a later analysis removed a few hundred highly shared, low-generation-probability nucleotide sequences. In a later analysis, a clonal expansion index for each public chain was calculated from normalized within-repertoire ranks of inferred template counts. Generation probabilities in a later analysis came from a VDJ recombination model fitted to out-of-frame rearrangements, and those results were checked against IGoR. In a later analysis, hypergeometric tests were used to score TCR-TCR, TCR-HLA and TCR-CMV co-occurrence, with a repertoire-size bias correction applied to TCR pairs. False discovery rates were estimated in a later analysis by permuting HLA or CMV assignments 20 times. A later analysis grouped co-occurring TCRs with DBSCAN, adding TCRdist sequence similarity when clustering within HLA-allele-positive subsets. Co-occurrence clustering excluded repertoires with fewer than 30,000 or more than 120,000 public chains, plus five with anomalous nucleotide sharing. TCRdb retrieved this table from immuneACCESS and kept in-frame rearrangements only. Not all clones are present; in checked studies, unresolved V genes account for under half, and no reason is known for the remainder. From that table come the V and J calls and clone size; the DNA was used to work out D and trimming. Per the sample table, the count is tens of thousands of clones. The top ten hold about 5% of the sample.

In total, just over 650 healthy bone marrow donors made up the cohort. At the time of sampling, all cohort members were nominally healthy, though unrecorded immune exposures were likely present. The donor was CMV seropositive and was included in the group of 250 to 350 seropositive cohort members. A peripheral blood sample was collected from each donor, and TCR beta sequencing was performed on peripheral blood mononuclear cells. Genomic DNA was extracted from the blood cell samples with the Qiagen DNeasy Blood Extraction Kit. This TCR came from a woman in her thirties or forties in good health and CMV-seropositive. The chain was built from TRBV9 and TRBJ2-2; the best D guess is TRBD2, with 7 bases matching. Specimen: PBMCs. The DNA sequence is as follows: TGTGCCAGCAGCGCCTGGGGGGGCGGCGGGGAGCTGTTTTTT. Its translation is CASSAWGGGGELFF.